The clone carrying this TCR beta chain was counted ten times or more. Its antigen is as yet unknown. PCR was run on genomic DNA. A primer set of 30 forward and 13 reverse primers amplified the CDR3. MiXCR was run by TCRdb on the multiplex PCR reads, yielding one entry per CDR3 protein. The top ten hold roughly 13% of the sample, which has fewer than 300,000 distinct CDR3 sequences, approximately 45% seen once. V lost 6 bases and J 6 bases, leaving 14 bases between the germline ends. Germline CDR1 ENHRY, CDR2 SYGVKD. The CDR3 length is 13 residues. Around 9.5 milliliters of peripheral blood were drawn from each donor. The sample originates from a study of type 1 and type 2 diabetes patients. Looking at the study overall: The cohort mixed type 1 diabetes, type 2 diabetes and nondiabetic donors. Magnetic bead positive selection isolated CD4+ or CD8+ T cells from PBMCs.

Whole-study results and caveats: Type 2 diabetes and control V and J usage correlated highly, about 0.97.

The material sequenced was peripheral blood mononuclear cells (PBMCs). The sequence came from a man younger than 35 with type 2 diabetes. The rearrangement joins TRBV10-3 to TRBJ1-1; D not resolved. The CDR3 DNA sequence: TGTGCCATCAGCGACGTAGGGTGGGCTGAAGCTTTCTTT. This translates into CAISDVGWAEAFF.